The 2 T cell receptor beta chains given below trace back to one sample, sequenced in a study of PD-1 blockade in classical Hodgkin lymphoma. The table came from immunoSEQ multiplex PCR; TCRdb's copy has only in-frame clones and leaves some out. The data contain 50,000 or so clones, 86% of them singletons. Sample time point: cycle 4 day 1 (C4D1), after more than five weeks of nivolumab. Following autologous stem cell transplantation, relapse occurred in every patient, and exposure to brentuximab vedotin varied. The sequencing here drew on peripheral blood mononuclear cells (PBMCs), taken before the fourth cycle of nivolumab. These receptors were obtained from a human donor with classical Hodgkin lymphoma.

This chain joins TRBV5-4 and TRBJ2-5; D unresolved. Germline V gene sequence: CDR1 SGHNT, CDR2 YYREEE (reference sequence). This CDR3 spans 15 amino acids. V lost 0 bases, J lost 0 bases, and 9 bases lay in between. The CDR3 sequence: CASSLGAPNQETQYF. As DNA, the CDR3 is TGTGCCAGCAGCTTGGGCGCTCCAAACCAAGAGACCCAGTACTTC. Full variable domain (missing parts from reference TRBV5-4 and TRBJ2-5): ETGVTQSPTHLIKTRGQQVTLRCSSQSGHNTVSWYQQALGQGPQFIFQYYREEENGRGNFPPRFSGLQFPNYSSELNVNALELDDSALYLCASSLGAPNQETQYFGPGTRLLVL.

This clone is a singleton in its sample. The chain is built from TRBV6-6 and TRBJ2-7; D may be TRBD1 (5 bases). V was clipped by 6 bases and J by 2 bases, with 17 bases between them. The CDR3 is 15 amino acids. Germline CDR1 reads MNHNY; CDR2 reads SVGAGI (reference sequence). The CDR3 loop reads CASRLPSTDTYEQYF. CDR3 nucleotides: TGTGCCAGCAGATTACCCTCGACAGATACCTACGAGCAGTACTTC.